Reported below is one TCR beta chain. Its antigen specificity is not known. Nothing much larger sits one base from this clone, and base qualities are not available. The library was obtained by the immunoSEQ multiplex PCR assay. TCRdb limited this immuneACCESS table to in-frame rearrangements with V and J called. A share of clones is missing; checked studies link under half to unresolved V genes, and the rest is unexplained. The sample has roughly 110,000 clones on record, more than 75% of them singletons. Of the sample, under 3% is held by the ten largest clones. Focal radiation therapy combined with CTLA-4 blockade (ipilimumab) was tested in patients with chemo-refractory metastatic non-small-cell lung cancer. The CDR3 runs 17 amino acids, cysteine and phenylalanine included. Of all the DNA, just the CDR3 is kept, 51 bases in frame from base 1. This sample is part of a study of radiotherapy plus CTLA-4 blockade in lung cancer (dated by TCRdb to 2017 to 2018). Study-wide context: Among enrolled patients, about 19% had an objective response and roughly 33% reached disease control.

Results and caveats for the whole study, not just this receptor: After treatment with radiotherapy and ipilimumab, TCR clones that originated in tumors expanded in peripheral blood. Increased serum interferon-beta after radiation, together with early dynamic changes in blood T cell clones, were reported to be the strongest predictors of response.

The input for sequencing was peripheral blood, taken from a patient treated with radiotherapy plus ipilimumab. The sequence joins TRBV12-2 to TRBJ2-2; the D call TRBD1 from the table was never checked on the DNA. TRBV12-2 has pseudogene status. The TCR was taken from a human donor with non-small cell lung cancer that progressed on radiotherapy plus ipilimumab. Some clones in this sample may be carry-over from other donors' samples. Here is the DNA: TGTGCAAGTCGCTTAGCGTTTCGGGGACATGAGACCGGGGAGCTGTTTTTT. Its translation reads: CASRLAFRGHETGELFF.